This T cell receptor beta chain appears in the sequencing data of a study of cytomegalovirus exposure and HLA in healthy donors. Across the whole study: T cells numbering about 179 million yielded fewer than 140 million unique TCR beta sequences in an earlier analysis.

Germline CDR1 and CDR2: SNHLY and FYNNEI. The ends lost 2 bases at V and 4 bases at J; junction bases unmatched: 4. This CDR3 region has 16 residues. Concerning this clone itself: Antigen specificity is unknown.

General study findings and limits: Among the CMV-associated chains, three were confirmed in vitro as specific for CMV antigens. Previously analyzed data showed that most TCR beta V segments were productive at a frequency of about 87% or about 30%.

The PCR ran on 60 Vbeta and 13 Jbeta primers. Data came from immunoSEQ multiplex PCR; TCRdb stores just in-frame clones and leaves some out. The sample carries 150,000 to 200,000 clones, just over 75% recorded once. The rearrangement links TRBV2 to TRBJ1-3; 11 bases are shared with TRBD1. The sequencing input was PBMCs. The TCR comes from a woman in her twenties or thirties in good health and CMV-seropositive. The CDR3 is CASSERTGGRGNTIYF. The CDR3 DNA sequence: TGTGCCAGCAGTGAAAGGACAGGGGGCAGGGGAAACACCATATATTTT.